Included here is one T cell receptor beta chain sequence, with context. Clones were read by immunoSEQ multiplex PCR, and TCRdb kept only the in-frame ones, dropping some. The repertoire has more than 60,000 clones, roughly 90% of them found once; the top ten carry 24%. V was pared by 6 bases and J by 0 bases, with 14 bases between. The CDR3 is 15 residues long. Per the germline V gene, CDR1 is MNHEY and CDR2 is SVGAGI. The source of the sample is a study of T cell responses to AZD1222 COVID-19 vaccine. V usage is TRBV6-5 and J usage is TRBJ1-2, with a tentative D call TRBD1 (6 bases). The source material was peripheral blood, sampled on day 0 of AZD1222 vaccination. This clonotype was obtained from an adult in good health. CDR3 sequence (DNA): TGTGCCAGCAGAGGGGGGAACCGAGCTAACTATGGCTACACCTTC. This encodes CASRGGNRANYGYTF.